This T cell receptor beta chain was profiled in a study of identical twins. Trimming shortened V by 0 bases and J by 6 bases, and 16 bases separated the two germline ends. Looked up from germline, CDR1 is MNHEY and CDR2 is SMNVEV (reference sequence). This CDR3 is 16 amino acids long. Each CDR3 protein gets one entry after TCRdb re-called the 5' RACE reads with MiXCR. The table includes 700,000 to 950,000 distinct CDR3 sequences, over 9% detected once. Comment on this clonotype: Its cognate antigen is unknown.

Study observations and caveats: Excess twin sharing in beta out-of-frame sequences was weaker.

This sample also belongs to another study, concerning yellow fever vaccine responses in identical twins. That work adds: Reported findings indicate that twins' vaccine T cell responses seemed partially convergent, partially personalized.

The sample taken for sequencing was PBMCs. The chain recombines TRBV27 with TRBJ2-3; D is possibly TRBD2 (5 bases). This receptor was taken from a woman aged 18-29 years in good health. For the CDR3, the DNA is TGTGCCAGCAGTTTATCTGGTGGGAGTGGGGAGGATACGCAGTATTTT. Its protein product is CASSLSGGSGEDTQYF.